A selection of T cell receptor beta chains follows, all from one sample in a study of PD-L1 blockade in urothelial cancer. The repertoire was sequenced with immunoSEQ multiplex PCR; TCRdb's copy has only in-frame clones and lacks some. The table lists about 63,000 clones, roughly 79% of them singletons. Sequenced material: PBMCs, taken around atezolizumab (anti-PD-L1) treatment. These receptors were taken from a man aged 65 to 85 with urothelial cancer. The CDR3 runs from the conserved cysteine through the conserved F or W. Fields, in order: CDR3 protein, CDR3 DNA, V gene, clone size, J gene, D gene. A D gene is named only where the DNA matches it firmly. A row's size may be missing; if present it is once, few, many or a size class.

CASSSDRVNEQYF TGCGCCAGCAGCAGCGACAGGGTCAACGAGCAGTACTTC TRBV4-1 . TRBJ2-7 TRBD1
CASSSPRTSGGEETQYF TGTGCCAGCAGCTCGCCAAGGACTAGCGGGGGGGAAGAGACCCAGTACTTC TRBV7-9 . TRBJ2-5 TRBD2
CSTGQDPFF TGCAGCACTGGACAGGACCCTTTCTTT TRBV29-1 . TRBJ1-1 TRBD1
CASSQVAFASEVWAGELFF TGCGCCAGCAGCCAAGTGGCCTTTGCTAGCGAGGTATGGGCCGGGGAGCTGTTTTTT TRBV4-3 . TRBJ2-2 .
CASSNTGTGGEVGYTF TGTGCCAGTAGTAACACCGGGACAGGGGGCGAGGTTGGCTACACCTTC TRBV19 . TRBJ1-2 TRBD1
CASSQDMSSEQYF TGTGCCAGCAGCCAAGATATGTCGAGCGAGCAGTACTTC TRBV4-2 . TRBJ2-7 .
CASSSRGARLYEQYF TGTGCCAGCAGCTCCCGTGGAGCACGACTATACGAGCAGTACTTC TRBV2 . TRBJ2-7 .
CASSPSPTVYYGYTF TGTGCCAGCAGCCCATCCCCGACAGTCTACTATGGCTACACCTTC TRBV11-3 . TRBJ1-2 .
CASSLGGFPENTEAFF TGTGCCAGCAGCTTAGGAGGTTTTCCAGAGAACACTGAAGCTTTCTTT TRBV7-2 . TRBJ1-1 .
CASSVPVGRGQGEQFF TGTGCCAGTAGTGTACCTGTCGGCAGGGGGCAAGGTGAGCAGTTCTTC TRBV19 . TRBJ2-1 TRBD1
CATPSGKDSYGYTF TGTGCCACCCCCTCAGGGAAAGACAGCTATGGCTACACCTTC TRBV19 . TRBJ1-2 .
CASSLTQTGSGANVLTF TGTGCCAGCAGCTTAACACAGACAGGGTCTGGGGCCAACGTCCTGACTTTC TRBV5-4 few TRBJ2-6 TRBD1
CASSPDRAQKTQYF TGTGCCAGCAGTCCGGACAGGGCCCAAAAGACCCAGTACTTC TRBV2 . TRBJ2-5 TRBD1
CAISDLDREYGYTF TGTGCCATCAGTGACTTGGACAGGGAGTATGGCTACACCTTC TRBV10-3 once TRBJ1-2 TRBD1
CSVRRGETQYF TGCAGCGTTCGACGGGGAGAGACCCAGTACTTC TRBV29-1 . TRBJ2-5 .
CSVATGTDYTEAFF TGCAGCGTCGCGACCGGGACAGACTACACTGAAGCTTTCTTT TRBV29-1 . TRBJ1-1 TRBD1
CASSVADGTSGYNEQFF TGTGCCAGCAGCGTAGCAGACGGGACTAGCGGCTACAATGAGCAGTTCTTC TRBV9 . TRBJ2-1 TRBD2
CASSGGTSSTDTQYF TGTGCCAGCAGTGGGGGGACTAGTAGCACAGATACGCAGTATTTT TRBV2 . TRBJ2-3 TRBD2
CASSLNPGTNTEAFF TGTGCCAGCAGCTTAAATCCAGGGACTAACACTGAAGCTTTCTTT TRBV7-3 . TRBJ1-1 .
CASSQGTTSPSTDTQYF TGTGCCAGCAGCCAGGGAACTACTAGCCCAAGCACAGATACGCAGTATTTT TRBV4-2 once TRBJ2-3 .
CASRRDRGNEQFF TGTGCCAGCAGGAGGGACAGGGGCAATGAGCAGTTCTTC TRBV7-9 once TRBJ2-1 TRBD1
CASSPNRQIYEQYF TGTGCCAGCTCACCAAACAGACAGATTTACGAGCAGTACTTC TRBV18 . TRBJ2-7 .
CASSQHWTGEVSGANVLTF TGCGCCAGCAGCCAACATTGGACAGGGGAGGTCTCTGGGGCCAACGTCCTGACTTTC TRBV5-1 . TRBJ2-6 TRBD1
CATSRGPTREQYF TGTGCCACCAGCAGAGGACCGACGAGGGAGCAGTACTTC TRBV15 . TRBJ2-7 .
CASSEARSLGFQYF TGTGCCAGCAGTGAAGCGAGGAGCCTTGGTTTTCAGTACTTC TRBV2 few TRBJ2-4 .
CASSFGLAGAPYQETQYF TGCGCCAGCAGCTTTGGACTAGCGGGGGCCCCTTACCAAGAGACCCAGTACTTC TRBV5-1 . TRBJ2-5 TRBD2
CASSVGDSMGEQYF TGTGCCAGCAGCGTAGGAGACAGTATGGGCGAGCAGTACTTC TRBV9 . TRBJ2-7 .
CASSMGGSYGYTF TGTGCCAGTAGTATGGGGGGTAGCTATGGCTACACCTTC TRBV19 . TRBJ1-2 .
CASSQDLGTTIYF TGTGCCAGCAGCCAAGATTTGGGGACAACCATATATTTT TRBV14 few TRBJ1-3 .
CASSSGLTSNQPQHF TGTGCCAGTAGTTCGGGACTCACCAGCAATCAGCCCCAGCATTTT TRBV19 . TRBJ1-5 .
CASSPMGQGANGYTF TGTGCCAGCTCACCCATGGGACAGGGGGCCAATGGCTACACCTTC TRBV18 . TRBJ1-2 TRBD1